This TCR beta chain was identified during a study of response to subunit inactivated influenza vaccine. The study's findings and limits: Authors proposed each seasonal influenza vaccination draws in few new T cells.

TCRdb re-analysed the RT-PCR reads in MiXCR, keeping a single row per CDR3 protein. This table holds roughly 520,000 distinct CDR3 sequences, about 25% found once. Notes on this clonotype: What it binds is unknown.

CDR3 size: 15 residues. Trimming took 0 bases from V and 1 from J; bases not matched to a gene: 5. Germline CDR1 and CDR2: DFQATT and SNEGSKA (reference sequence). The sequence derives from a man between 45 and 60 years old who received an inactivated influenza vaccine. The input for sequencing was CD4+ T cells sorted from PBMCs, taken about 5 days after vaccination. The chain recombines TRBV20-1 with TRBJ1-2; 7 bases agree with TRBD1. The CDR3 DNA follows: TGCAGTGCTAGAGATTTGGCAGGGGGTAACTATGGCTACACCTTC. It translates to CSARDLAGGNYGYTF.